This TCR beta chain was documented in a study of blood T cell repertoires in COVID-19. The V gene's germline CDR1 is ENHRY and CDR2 SYGVKD. The CDR3 spans 13 residues. V was pared by 6 bases and J by 2 bases, with 1 base of the junction left unmatched. Clones were read by immunoSEQ multiplex PCR, and TCRdb kept only the in-frame ones, dropping some. The sample contains around 300,000 clones, roughly 88% of which appear only once. Sequenced sample: peripheral blood. The TCR sequence derives from a woman aged 30 to 39 with COVID-19, enrolled during active disease. V and J are TRBV10-3 and TRBJ1-2; TRBD1 matches at 9 bases. Written as DNA, the CDR3 is TGTGCCATCAGCGGGACAGGGAACTATGGCTACACCTTC. Protein product: CAISGTGNYGYTF.